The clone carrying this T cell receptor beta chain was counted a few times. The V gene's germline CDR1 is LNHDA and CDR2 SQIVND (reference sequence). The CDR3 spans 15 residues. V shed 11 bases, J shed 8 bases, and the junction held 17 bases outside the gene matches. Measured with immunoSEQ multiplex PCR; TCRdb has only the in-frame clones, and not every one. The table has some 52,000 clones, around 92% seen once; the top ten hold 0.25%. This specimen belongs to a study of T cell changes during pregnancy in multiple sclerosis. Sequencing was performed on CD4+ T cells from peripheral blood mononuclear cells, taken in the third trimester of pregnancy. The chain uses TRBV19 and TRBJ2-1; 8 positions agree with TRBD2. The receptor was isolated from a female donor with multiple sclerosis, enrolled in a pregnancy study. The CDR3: CACQTAGGPGDEQFF. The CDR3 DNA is TGTGCCTGCCAAACCGCGGGGGGCCCGGGTGATGAGCAGTTCTTC.